This T cell receptor (beta chain) stems from a study of PD-L1 blockade in urothelial cancer. V shed 1 base, J shed 6 bases, and the junction held 2 bases outside the gene matches. Germline V CDR1 and CDR2: LNHNV, YYDKDF (reference sequence). The CDR3 runs to 15 residues. As for time point: peripheral blood 6 weeks after treatment start. Assay: immunoSEQ multiplex PCR; the TCRdb copy retains only in-frame clones and omits some. The sample lists around 100,000 clones; around 93% were seen once. This chain connects TRBV15 to TRBJ1-6, with TRBD1 matching 8 bases. The source material was PBMCs, sampled around atezolizumab (anti-PD-L1) treatment. The source of this sequence is a man in his fifties or sixties with urothelial cancer. CDR3 coding DNA: TGTGCCACCAGCAGAGGAGACAGGGGTAATTCACCCCTCCACTTT. Translation: CATSRGDRGNSPLHF.